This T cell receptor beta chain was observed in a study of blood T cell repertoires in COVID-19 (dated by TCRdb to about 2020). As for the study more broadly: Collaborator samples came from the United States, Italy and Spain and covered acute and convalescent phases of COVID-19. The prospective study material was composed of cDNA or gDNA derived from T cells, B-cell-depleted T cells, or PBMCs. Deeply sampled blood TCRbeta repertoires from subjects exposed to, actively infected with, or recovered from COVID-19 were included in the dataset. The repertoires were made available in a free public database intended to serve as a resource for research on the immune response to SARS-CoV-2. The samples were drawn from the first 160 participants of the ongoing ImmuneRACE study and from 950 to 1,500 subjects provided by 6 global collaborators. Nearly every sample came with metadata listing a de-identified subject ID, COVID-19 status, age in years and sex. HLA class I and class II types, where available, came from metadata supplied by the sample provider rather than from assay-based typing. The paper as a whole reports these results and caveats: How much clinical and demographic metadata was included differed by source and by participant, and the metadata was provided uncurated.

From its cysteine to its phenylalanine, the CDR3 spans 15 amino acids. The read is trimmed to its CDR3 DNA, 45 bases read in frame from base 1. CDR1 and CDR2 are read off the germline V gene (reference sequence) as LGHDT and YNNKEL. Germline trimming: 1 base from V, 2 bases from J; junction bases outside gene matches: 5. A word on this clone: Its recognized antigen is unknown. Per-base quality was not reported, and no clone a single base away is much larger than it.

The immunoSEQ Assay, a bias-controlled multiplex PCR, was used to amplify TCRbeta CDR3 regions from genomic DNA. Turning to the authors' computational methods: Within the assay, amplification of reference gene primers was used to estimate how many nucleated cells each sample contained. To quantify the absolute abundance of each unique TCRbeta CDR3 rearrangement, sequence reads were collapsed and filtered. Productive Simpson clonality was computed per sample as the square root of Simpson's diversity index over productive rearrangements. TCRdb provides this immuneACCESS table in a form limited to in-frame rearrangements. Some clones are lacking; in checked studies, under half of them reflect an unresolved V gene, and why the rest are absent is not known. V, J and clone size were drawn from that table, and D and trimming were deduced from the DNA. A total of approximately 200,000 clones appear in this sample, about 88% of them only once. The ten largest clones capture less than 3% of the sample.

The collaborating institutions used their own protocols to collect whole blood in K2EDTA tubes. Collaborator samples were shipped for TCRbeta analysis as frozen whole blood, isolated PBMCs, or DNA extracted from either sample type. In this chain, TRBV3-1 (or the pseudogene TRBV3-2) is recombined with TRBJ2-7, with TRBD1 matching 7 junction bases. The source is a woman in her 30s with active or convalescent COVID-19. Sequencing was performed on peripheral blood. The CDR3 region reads CASSQGTGVPYEQYF. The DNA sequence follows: TGTGCCAGCAGCCAAGGGACAGGCGTACCCTACGAGCAGTACTTC.